What follows describes a single T cell receptor (beta chain). Trimming removed 5 bases from V and 9 bases from J, with 15 bases in between. CDR1 SGHVS and CDR2 FNYEAQ come from the germline V gene. The CDR3 contains 13 residues. Method: immunoSEQ multiplex PCR; TCRdb's copy keeps in-frame clones and lacks some. The sample lists over 100,000 clones; 80% to 90% were seen once. This sample is part of a study of cytotoxic CD8 clonotypes in ibrutinib-treated CLL. The chain links TRBV7-6 to TRBJ2-3; the D is unclear. This receptor was identified in a human donor with chronic lymphocytic leukemia. The sequencing here drew on PBMCs, taken after 24 months of ibrutinib treatment. The CDR3 DNA sequence: TGTGCCAGCAGCCCAGCCCACGACGGAACGCAGTATTTT. This encodes CASSPAHDGTQYF.